The 24 T cell receptor beta chains below were found in one sample sequenced in a study of control samples from healthy donors and cancer patients. Sequenced by immunoSEQ multiplex PCR; TCRdb stores in-frame clones only, minus some. The sample holds some 140,000 clones, 80% to 95% seen once. The source material was blood. The receptors derive from a man aged 25 to 40 in good health.

The V and J genes are TRBV29-1 and TRBJ1-1; tentative D call: TRBD1 (6 bases). The CDR3 totals 13 residues. V was trimmed by 1 base and J by 1 base, leaving 7 bases between them. CDR1 is SQVTM, CDR2 ANQGSEA, per germline. DNA for the CDR3: TGCAGCGTTGAAGCGACAGGGAACACTGAAGCTTTCTTT. It yields the protein CSVEATGNTEAFF.

This sequence joins TRBV21-1 and TRBJ1-6. TRBV21-1 is deemed a pseudogene. The CDR3 covers 15 residues. The CDR3 is CASSKTGETGSPLHF. The CDR3 coding sequence is TGTGCCAGCAGCAAAACCGGGGAAACGGGTTCACCCCTCCACTTT.

With respect to this clone: Other DNA sequences in the sample encode the same CDR3. The chain carries TRBV5-4 and TRBJ1-1; D perhaps matches TRBD1 (5 bases). V was shortened by 4 bases and J by 8 bases, with 12 bases between the two germline ends. The CDR3 extends over 12 amino acids. The V gene's germline CDR1 is SGHNT and CDR2 YYREEE (reference sequence). CDR3 in DNA: TGTGCCAGCAGCCCAGGGACCGCGGAAGCTTTCTTT. It specifies CASSPGTAEAFF.

The chain joins TRBV30 to TRBJ1-5; a possible D gene is TRBD1 (5 bases). Trimming left V 7 bases short and J 2 bases short, with 9 bases between. CDR1 GTSNPN and CDR2 SVGIG come from the germline V gene (reference sequence). The CDR3 covers 12 residues. The CDR3 bases are TGTGCCTTTCAGGGAGGCAATCAGCCCCAGCATTTT. Amino acids: CAFQGGNQPQHF.

The gene calls are TRBV7-2 and TRBJ1-2; TRBD1 agrees at 9 bases. The CDR3 contains 15 residues. V shed 5 bases and J 0 bases; nucleotides not matched to a gene: 4. Germline loops: CDR1 SGHTA, CDR2 FQGNSA. CDR3 in amino acids: CASSRDRASNYGYTF. CDR3 bases: TGTGCCAGCAGCAGGGACAGGGCTTCTAACTATGGCTACACCTTC. The full variable domain, its missing parts supplied by reference TRBV7-2 and TRBJ1-2, is GAGVSQSPSNKVTEKGKDVELRCDPISGHTALYWYRQSLGQGLEFLIYFQGNSAPDKSGLPSDRFSAERTGGSVSTLTIQRTQQEDSAVYLCASSRDRASNYGYTFGSGTRLTVV.

The V call is TRBV5-1, the J call TRBJ1-1; 11 bases are a match to TRBD1. There are 15 residues in the CDR3. In germline, CDR1 is SGHRS, CDR2 YFSETQ. V shed 4 bases, J shed 5 bases, and the junction held 7 bases outside the gene matches. The CDR3 DNA reads TGCGCCAGCAGCGGCGGACAGGGGGCCGATACTGAAGCTTTCTTT. Residues: CASSGGQGADTEAFF. Filled out from reference TRBV5-1 and TRBJ1-1, the complete variable domain reads KAGVTQTPRYLIKTRGQQVTLSCSPISGHRSVSWYQQTPGQGLQFLFEYFSETQRNKGNFPGRFSGRQFSNSRSEMNVSTLELGDSALYLCASSGGQGADTEAFFGQGTRLTVV.

This clone was picked up a small number of times. The CDR3 loop reads CASSEAPGQANTIYF. For the CDR3, the DNA is TGTGCCAGCAGTGAAGCCCCGGGACAAGCAAACACCATATATTTT. This chain uses TRBV6-1 with TRBJ1-3; possible D gene TRBD1, 6 bases. Trimming left V 0 bases short and J 6 bases short, with 12 bases between. This CDR3 has 15 amino acids. Germline V gives CDR1 MNHNS, CDR2 SASEGT.

The chain couples TRBV9 to TRBJ2-3, with 8 positions matching TRBD2. V lost 0 bases, J lost 2 bases, and 5 bases stayed unmatched. Germline CDR1 reads SGDLS; CDR2 reads YYNGEE. This CDR3 is built from 16 residues. The CDR3 reads CASSVGTSGVTDTQYF. The CDR3 DNA reads as TGTGCCAGCAGCGTAGGCACTAGCGGTGTCACAGATACGCAGTATTTT.

The rearrangement joins TRBV6-2 or TRBV6-3 to TRBJ2-1; the D gene is possibly TRBD2 (6 bases). Deletions cut 5 bases from V and 5 bases from J, with 19 bases between. The CDR3 sequence is 16 residues long. Germline CDR1 and CDR2: MNHEY and SVGEGT. CDR3 in DNA: TGTGCCAGCAGTGGGATGCTAGCGAAGGTGCACAATGAGCAGTTCTTC. This sequence encodes CASSGMLAKVHNEQFF.

The chain uses TRBV3-1 (or the pseudogene TRBV3-2) and TRBJ1-4; D remains unclear. Trimming cost V 3 bases and J 8 bases, with 7 bases left between them. Germline CDR1 and CDR2: LGHDT and YNNKEL (reference sequence). The CDR3 spans 12 residues. CDR3 sequence (DNA): TGTGCCAGCAGCCAGGGCGGCGAAAAACTGTTTTTT. Amino acid sequence: CASSQGGEKLFF.

This sequence joins TRBV24-1 and TRBJ2-6, with unresolved D. The germline V and J ends were trimmed by 3 bases and 1 base, with 9 bases remaining between them. CDR3 length equals 16 residues. Germline CDR1 is KGHDR and CDR2 is SFDVKD. The CDR3 region is CATSDPEMSGANVLTF. The CDR3 nucleotides read TGTGCCACCAGTGATCCTGAGATGTCTGGGGCCAACGTCCTGACTTTC.

The chain couples TRBV5-6 to TRBJ1-2; D perhaps matches TRBD1 (6 bases). The CDR3 consists of 14 residues. The germline CDR1 and CDR2 sequences are SGHDT and YYEEEE. The V end was cut by 2 bases, the J end by 4 bases, with 12 bases between. The CDR3 sequence: CASSFFGGGYGYTF. The DNA of the CDR3 is TGTGCCAGCAGCTTCTTCGGGGGCGGCTATGGCTACACCTTC.

This clone was observed a single time. The chain has TRBV6-5 and TRBJ2-7; maybe TRBD1 (8 bases). The CDR3 is made up of 14 amino acids. Trimming cost V 8 bases and J 4 bases, with 18 bases left between them. Germline lookup yields CDR1 MNHEY and CDR2 SVGAGI. The CDR3 DNA follows: TGTGCCAGCGGGAGGGACAGGACACTATACGAGCAGTACTTC. Translated: CASGRDRTLYEQYF.

V is TRBV7-2 and J is TRBJ1-3; D uncertain. Germline lookup yields CDR1 SGHTA and CDR2 FQGNSA. The CDR3 length is 16 residues. Trimming took off 2 bases at V and 0 bases at J, with 11 bases between the two ends. In nucleotides, the CDR3 is TGTGCCAGCAGCTTATGGGCCGGGAGCTCTGGAAACACCATATATTTT. Translating gives CASSLWAGSSGNTIYF.

CDR3 in amino acids: CASSIMMNTEAFF. DNA for the CDR3: TGTGCCAGCAGCATTATGATGAACACTGAAGCTTTCTTT. The genes are TRBV7-2 and TRBJ1-1; no clear D gene. Trimming stripped 5 bases from V and 0 bases from J, with 7 bases between. The germline CDR1 and CDR2 sequences are SGHTA and FQGNSA. The CDR3 consists of 13 residues.

The rearrangement links TRBV7-2 to TRBJ2-7; D is unclear. In germline, CDR1 is SGHTA, CDR2 FQGNSA. With 0 bases removed from V and 0 bases from J, the gap between germline ends came to 3 bases. The CDR3 contains 13 residues. CDR3 sequence reads: CASSLAGSYEQYF. The CDR3 DNA reads as TGTGCCAGCAGCTTAGCGGGCTCCTACGAGCAGTACTTC.

This chain joins TRBV28 and TRBJ2-1, with 7 bases lining up with TRBD2. Trimming took 3 bases from V and 0 from J; bases not matched to a gene: 2. The CDR3 contains 15 residues. Germline values: CDR1 MDHEN, CDR2 SYDVKM. The CDR3 here is CASSFGGSSYNEQFF. The CDR3 nucleotides read TGTGCCAGCAGTTTTGGCGGGAGCTCCTACAATGAGCAGTTCTTC.

The chain recombines TRBV6-2 or TRBV6-3 with TRBJ2-3; D is possibly TRBD1 or TRBD2 (5 bases each). Germline V gives CDR1 MNHEY, CDR2 SVGEGT. The CDR3 is 16 residues long. With 2 bases removed from V and 4 bases from J, the gap between germline ends came to 16 bases. The CDR3 protein is CASSYSSGPPPDTQYF. CDR3 in DNA: TGTGCCAGCAGTTACAGCTCGGGACCCCCCCCAGATACGCAGTATTTT.

This chain connects TRBV7-8 to TRBJ1-5; D remains unclear. The V end lost 1 base, the J end lost 4 bases, and 11 bases lay between the germline ends. Per the germline V gene, CDR1 is SGHVS and CDR2 is FQNEAQ. The length of the CDR3 is 15 residues. The CDR3: CASSLGSRVNQPQHF. The CDR3 nucleotides read TGTGCCAGCAGCTTAGGGTCGAGGGTAAATCAGCCCCAGCATTTT.

The genes are TRBV19 and TRBJ1-5; no clear D. Germline loops: CDR1 LNHDA, CDR2 SQIVND (reference sequence). The CDR3 runs 17 residues. V was cut by 3 bases and J by 3 bases, with 18 bases left in between. CDR3 sequence (DNA): TGTGCCAGTAGTATGCCTGCCGGGGATGGTGACAATCAGCCCCAGCATTTT. This codes for CASSMPAGDGDNQPQHF.

V gene TRBV19 combines with J gene TRBJ1-5; 7 bases match TRBD1. V shed 6 bases and J 7 bases; nucleotides not matched to a gene: 9. CDR3 length equals 14 residues. Germline V gene data show CDR1 as LNHDA and CDR2 as SQIVND (reference sequence). This chain's CDR3 is CASSERTGAQPQHF. The CDR3 DNA sequence: TGTGCCAGTAGCGAACGGACAGGTGCCCAGCCCCAGCATTTT. The full variable domain, rest sourced from reference TRBV19 and TRBJ1-5, is DGGITQSPKYLFRKEGQNVTLSCEQNLNHDAMYWYRQDPGQGLRLIYYSQIVNDFQKGDIAEGYSVSREKKESFPLTVTSAQKNPTAFYLCASSERTGAQPQHFGDGTRLSIL.

The rearrangement links TRBV6-6 to TRBJ1-3, with TRBD1 identical over 8 bases. V lost 4 bases, J lost 1 base, and 6 bases stayed unmatched. Germline V gene data show CDR1 as MNHNY and CDR2 as SVGAGI (reference sequence). There are 16 residues in the CDR3. CDR3 protein: CASSSRDRRSGNTIYF. As DNA, the CDR3 is TGTGCCAGCAGTTCCCGGGACAGGAGATCTGGAAACACCATATATTTT.

This clone has just one count. The chain couples TRBV11-3 to TRBJ1-2; a possible D gene is TRBD1 (5 bases). Trimming removed 3 bases from V and 5 bases from J, with 7 bases in between. The CDR3 is 12 amino acids. In germline, CDR1 is SGHNT, CDR2 YENEEA. CDR3 DNA: TGTGCCAGCAGCTTCCAGGGTTATGGCTACACCTTC. Protein: CASSFQGYGYTF.

The V and J genes are TRBV19 and TRBJ1-4; D is undetermined. V gave up 4 bases and J gave up 0 bases, with 12 bases separating them. CDR3 length equals 16 residues. Germline values: CDR1 LNHDA, CDR2 SQIVND (reference sequence). DNA for the CDR3: TGTGCCAGTAGTAGATTCCTTAGGGCAACTAATGAAAAACTGTTTTTT. Translated, it gives CASSRFLRATNEKLFF.